This TCR beta chain was retrieved from a study of T cells after yellow fever vaccination. The study's findings and limits: The secondary response peaked faster, at day 5 versus 15, but was weaker. The study re-detected most primary-vaccination clones after the booster (roughly 95% CD4, around 90% CD8).

This clonotype has only a few counts. Its antigen remains unknown. Synthesis of TCR cDNA relied on 5'RACE template switching, which attached a universal primer site and UMIs. TCRdb re-called the 5' RACE reads through MiXCR, storing one row per CDR3 protein. The sample holds more than 300,000 distinct CDR3 sequences; around 7.3% are singletons and the top ten take 15% to 20%. V dropped 2 bases and J dropped 3 bases, with 11 bases sitting between them. CDR3 length: 14 amino acids. Germline CDR1 reads SGHTA; CDR2 reads FQGTGA. Sequenced material: PBMCs, taken about 41 days after the first yellow fever vaccination. The TCR was taken from a man aged 18 to 35 who received the YFV17D yellow fever vaccine. The chain combines TRBV7-3 with TRBJ2-7; maybe TRBD2 (6 bases). CDR3: CASSLFGGNYEQYF. CDR3 in DNA: TGTGCCAGCAGCTTATTCGGGGGTAACTACGAGCAGTACTTC.